This entry lists 24 T cell receptor beta chains sequenced from one sample in a study. One entry per CDR3 protein results from TCRdb running MiXCR on the reads. The sample has about 800 distinct CDR3 sequences; roughly 32% are singletons. Sequenced material: CD8+ T cells (not recorded whether cultured). These receptors all stem from a female donor.

This clonotype is medium-sized (0.01 to 0.1%). Germline and junction disagree at one end, which may indicate a read error. CDR3 in DNA: TGTGCCGGTAGTATAAGGAGCTCCTACGAGCAGTACTTC. This translates into CAGSIRSSYEQYF. This chain uses TRBV19 with TRBJ2-7; D call uncertain. CDR3 length equals 13 residues. In germline, CDR1 is LNHDA, CDR2 SQIVND (reference sequence).

This clonotype was detected only once. V is TRBV19 and J is TRBJ2-7; D is uncertain. V was shortened by 2 bases and J by 3 bases, with 8 bases between the two germline ends. The germline V gene encodes CDR1 LNHDA and CDR2 SQIVND (reference sequence). The length of the CDR3 is 13 residues. The CDR3 DNA reads as TGTGCCAGTAGTATAAGGTCGAACTACGAGCAGTACTTC. Its translation is CASSIRSNYEQYF.

This clonotype has only one observation. The junction departs from the called germline gene at one end, perhaps through a read error. This rearrangement joins TRBV20-1 to TRBJ2-3; D unclear. The CDR3 is made up of 17 amino acids. CDR1 DFQATT and CDR2 SNEGSKA come from the germline V gene (reference sequence). CDR3 amino acids: CSARDTTNSYYTDRQYF. CDR3 nucleotides: TGCAGTGCTAGAGATACAACGAACTCCTACTACACAGATAGGCAGTATTTT.

Remarks on this clonotype: A much larger clone lies a single base off, so this may be a read error. The chain has TRBV19 and TRBJ1-2; D ambiguous. The CDR3 is made up of 12 amino acids. The germline CDR1 and CDR2 sequences are LNHDA and SQIVND (reference sequence). The CDR3 DNA sequence: TGTGCCAGTAGTTTTGGGTTACATGACTACGCCTTC. It encodes CASSFGLHDYAF.

This clonotype is medium-sized within its sample. The chain has TRBV7-6 and TRBJ2-4; 9 nucleotides line up with TRBD1. The V gene end was trimmed by 3 bases and the J gene end by 7 bases; junction bases not matched to a gene: 4. This CDR3 is 14 amino acids long. CDR1 and CDR2 from the germline V gene are SGHVS and FNYEAQ. The CDR3 reads CASSLTGGGNIQYF. DNA for the CDR3: TGTGCCAGCAGCTTGACAGGGGGGGGGAACATTCAGTACTTC.

Comment on this clonotype: A much larger clone sits a single nucleotide away, making a read error possible. V is TRBV19 and J is TRBJ1-1; D is unresolved. The CDR3 totals 14 residues. With 6 bases removed from V and 1 base from J, the gap between germline ends came to 12 bases. The germline V gene encodes CDR1 LNHDA and CDR2 SQIVND (reference sequence). The CDR3 spells CASSKTIWNTEAFF. In DNA, the CDR3 is TGTGCCAGTAGCAAAACAATATGGAACACTGAAGCTTTCTTT.

This clonotype appeared a single time. The chain has TRBV19 and TRBJ2-3; D uncertain. The V end lost 5 bases, the J end lost 14 bases, and 20 bases lay between the germline ends. CDR3 length equals 13 residues. Germline values: CDR1 LNHDA, CDR2 SQIVND (reference sequence). The CDR3 DNA reads as TGTGCCAGTAGTGGACGGTCATCAGATACACGGTATTTT. Translated, it gives CASSGRSSDTRYF.

This clonotype is labeled medium-sized. J is TRBJ1-4 and V is TRBV23-1; D might be TRBD1 (5 bases). TRBV23-1 is known as an ORF, though its function is uncertain. Deletions cut 7 bases from V and 4 bases from J, with 25 bases between. This CDR3 is built from 18 residues. The CDR3 nucleotides are TGCGCCAGCATCCTCCTTAGGATTGTGGGGCAGCTTAATGAAAAACTGTTTTTT. It codes for CASILLRIVGQLNEKLFF.

This clonotype is medium-sized within its sample. The J gene is TRBJ2-1, the V gene TRBV29-1, with 9 bases that match TRBD1. There are 13 residues in the CDR3. Looked up from germline, CDR1 is SQVTM and CDR2 is ANQGSEA. Losses at the gene ends were 4 bases for V and 8 bases for J; bases not matched to a gene: 6. The CDR3 sequence is CSVARQGGDEQFF. DNA for the CDR3: TGCAGCGTTGCGAGACAGGGGGGCGATGAGCAGTTCTTC.

This clonotype was counted a few times. Possible read error: a much larger clone is one base away. The chain is built from TRBV19 and TRBJ2-1; maybe TRBD1 (5 bases). Germline CDR1 LNHDA, CDR2 SQIVND (reference sequence). The CDR3 is 13 amino acids. The CDR3 nucleotides read TGTGCCAGTAGTACTCGTTCAGGGATTGAGCGGTTCTTC. Amino acid sequence: CASSTRSGIERFF.

As concerns this clonotype: A much larger clone sits a single nucleotide away, making a read error possible. The J gene is TRBJ1-4, the V gene TRBV23-1; D call uncertain. TRBV23-1 is reported as an ORF; its role is uncertain. Trimming removed 7 bases at V and 4 bases at J, with 25 bases between. The CDR3 length is 18 residues. CDR3 DNA sequence: TGCGCCAGCATCCTCCTTAGGATTGTGGCGCAGCTTAATGAAAAACTGTTTTTT. Its translation: CASILLRIVAQLNEKLFF.

This chain links TRBV7-9 with TRBJ2-1; either TRBD1 or TRBD2 may supply D (5 bases each). Germline V lookup: CDR1 SEHNR, CDR2 FQNEAQ (reference sequence). The CDR3 covers 16 residues. V shed 5 bases and J shed 2 bases, with 16 bases lying between them. The CDR3 nucleotides are TGTGCCAGCAGCACATGGGGCGAGGGCGCCTACAATGAGCAGTTCTTC. This translates into CASSTWGEGAYNEQFF. Variable domain in full (rest from reference TRBV7-9 and TRBJ2-1): DTGVSQNPRHKITKRGQNVTFRCDPISEHNRLYWYRQTLGQGPEFLTYFQNEAQLEKSRLLSDRFSAERPKGSFSTLEIQRTEQGDSAMYLCASSTWGEGAYNEQFFGPGTRLTVL.

The rearrangement joins TRBV20-1 to TRBJ2-3, with D unresolved. Trimming cost V 0 bases and J 3 bases, with 7 bases left between them. This CDR3 spans 13 amino acids. Germline V gene sequence: CDR1 DFQATT, CDR2 SNEGSKA (reference sequence). In DNA, the CDR3 is TGCAGTGCTAGAGATGATACAACAGATACGCAGTATTTT. This translates into CSARDDTTDTQYF.

On this clonotype itself: A much larger clone differs from this one at a single base, so this may be a read error. V gene TRBV19 combines with J gene TRBJ2-1; D unresolved. This CDR3 contains 13 residues. The germline CDR1 and CDR2 sequences are LNHDA and SQIVND (reference sequence). The chain's CDR3 is CASAGFSVNGQFF. CDR3 DNA sequence: TGTGCCAGCGCCGGGTTTTCAGTCAATGGGCAGTTCTTC.

As to this clonotype: The conserved closing phenylalanine or tryptophan is absent in this CDR3, likely reflecting a read error. The limits of the CDR3 on the DNA are not certain, so only TCRdb's listed CDR3 is given. This sequence joins TRBV19 and TRBJ1-4. Germline-derived CDR1 and CDR2 are LNHDA and SQIVND (reference sequence). Termini included, the CDR3 measures 13 amino acids. The CDR3 loop is CASSIRSTEKLFG.

By share, this clonotype counts as medium-sized. The chain recombines TRBV4-3 with TRBJ2-3; the D gene could be TRBD1 or TRBD2 (5 bases each). Germline V CDR1 and CDR2: LGHNA, YSLEER. The CDR3 has 16 amino acids. V lost 0 bases, J lost 0 bases, and 10 bases lay in between. CDR3 amino acids: CASSQDRGTSTDTQYF. For the CDR3, the DNA is TGCGCCAGCAGCCAAGATCGTGGGACGAGCACAGATACGCAGTATTTT.

In its sample, this clonotype ranks as medium-sized. The CDR3 region has the DNA TGCGCCAGCAGCCAAGATCTAGCGGGGGGGCCAGATACGCAGTATTTT. Its protein is CASSQDLAGGPDTQYF. This chain connects TRBV4-3 to TRBJ2-3; 12 positions match TRBD2. The V gene's germline CDR1 is LGHNA and CDR2 YSLEER. This CDR3 is built from 16 residues. The ends lost 0 bases at V and 4 bases at J; junction bases unmatched: 2.

The gene calls are TRBV19 and TRBJ2-3; D gene ambiguous. The V and J ends lost 3 bases and 5 bases respectively, with 9 bases between them. This CDR3 comprises 13 residues. The germline V gene encodes CDR1 LNHDA and CDR2 SQIVND (reference sequence). CDR3 sequence: CASSIRSIDTQYF. CDR3 bases: TGTGCCAGTAGTATTAGGTCCATAGATACGCAGTATTTT.

This clonotype was seen a handful of times. One end of the junction is discordant with germline, which a read error may explain. The genes are TRBV19 and TRBJ2-1; the match to TRBD2 covers 7 bases. Germline V gene lookup returns CDR1 LNHDA and CDR2 SQIVND (reference sequence). This CDR3 spans 13 amino acids. The CDR3 DNA sequence: TGTGCCGGTAGTATACGAAGCGGGGTTGAGCAGTTCTTC. Protein: CAGSIRSGVEQFF. Supplemented by reference TRBV19 and TRBJ2-1, the full variable domain reads DGGITQSPKYLFRKEGQNVTLSCEQNLNHDAMYWYRQDPGQGLRLIYYSQIVNDFQKGDIAEGYSVSREKKESFPLTVTSAQKNPTAFYLCAGSIRSGVEQFFGPGTRLTVL.

This clonotype was seen more than once but under ten times. An end of the junction differs from the germline gene, which may be a read error. The rearrangement joins TRBV19 to TRBJ2-1; tentatively, D is TRBD1 or TRBD2 (5 bases each). Germline V gene sequence: CDR1 LNHDA, CDR2 SQIVND (reference sequence). CDR3 length: 15 residues. The DNA of the CDR3 is TGTGCCAGTAACCCTTTCGGGGCCAGCTACAATAAGCAGTTCTTC. This sequence encodes CASNPFGASYNKQFF.

Notes on this clonotype: An end of the junction does not agree with germline; a read error may underlie this. The chain employs TRBV14 and TRBJ1-2; D remains unclear. The CDR3 length is 16 residues. The V gene's germline CDR1 is SGHDN and CDR2 FVKESK. CDR3 sequence: CASSQKGVLSGYGNTF. Written as DNA, the CDR3 is TGTGCCAGCAGCCAAAAGGGAGTCCTATCCGGCTATGGCAACACCTTC. The full variable domain, rest sourced from reference TRBV14 and TRBJ1-2, is EAGVTQFPSHSVIEKGQTVTLRCDPISGHDNLYWYRRVMGKEIKFLLHFVKESKQDESGMPNNRFLAERTGGTYSTLKVQPAELEDSGVYFCASSQKGVLSGYGNTFGSGTRLTVV.

About this clonotype itself: The CDR3 does not end in the conserved phenylalanine or tryptophan, so this is likely a read error. The J gene is TRBJ2-3, the V gene TRBV19; D uncertain. The CDR3 is made up of 13 amino acids. Germline-derived CDR1 and CDR2 are LNHDA and SQIVND (reference sequence). CDR3 DNA: TGTGTCAGTAGCCAGAGGAGCACAGATACGCAGTATTGT. Translated, it gives CVSSQRSTDTQYC.

This clonotype is medium-sized within its sample. The V gene is TRBV4-1, the J gene TRBJ1-5, with D hard to call. The CDR3 has 14 residues. The germline V gene encodes CDR1 MGHRA and CDR2 YSYEKL. Trimming shortened V by 2 bases and J by 0 bases, and 5 bases separated the two germline ends. CDR3 nucleotides: TGCGCCAGCAGCCAACCAGATAGCAATCAGCCCCAGCATTTT. This gives the protein CASSQPDSNQPQHF.

As regards this clonotype: A read error may explain this, as a much larger clone is one base away. This chain connects TRBV29-1 to TRBJ2-2; TRBD1 matches 7 bases. The CDR3 extends over 13 amino acids. CDR1 and CDR2 from the germline V gene are SQVTM and ANQGSEA. CDR3 in amino acids: CSVQQGNTRELFF. Here the CDR3 DNA reads TGCAGCGTACAACAGGGGAACACCAGGGAGCTGTTTTTT.